Detailed here is one T cell receptor beta chain. These data are taken from a study of blood T cell repertoires in COVID-19. About the research overall: There were acute and convalescent COVID-19 samples, and they came from the United States, Italy and Spain.

V lost 6 bases, J lost 4 bases, and 12 bases lay in between. Germline V gene data show CDR1 as KGHSH and CDR2 as LQKENI. CDR3 length equals 13 residues. The assay was immunoSEQ multiplex PCR, and TCRdb's table has in-frame clones only and misses some. The data hold 70,000 to 95,000 clones, with roughly 82% observed a single time. Sequencing was performed on peripheral blood. The source is a human donor in a cohort sampled during active COVID-19. The rearrangement uses TRBV18 and TRBJ1-2; weak D call: TRBD1 (5 bases). This CDR3 is CASSEGLAYGYTF. The CDR3, as DNA: TGTGCCAGCTCGGAGGGACTAGCCTATGGCTACACCTTC.